This is a list of T cell receptor beta chains from one sample in a study of OX40 agonist ivuxolimab in advanced cancers. Repertoires were generated with immunoSEQ multiplex PCR, while TCRdb's copy carries only in-frame clones and drops some. The data hold tens of thousands of clones, with roughly nine tenths observed a single time. The material was CD4+ or CD8+ T cells sorted from blood, obtained in a trial of the OX40 agonist ivuxolimab. Receptors originate from an adult with an advanced solid tumor such as melanoma, head and neck, liver or kidney cancer. Each CDR3 is given with its conserved first and last residue. Fields, in order: D gene, clone size, V gene, CDR3 length, J gene, CDR3 DNA, CDR3 protein. The D gene is left open where the match is weak. Some rows mark clone size as missing; the rest say once, few, many or name a class of expanded clone.

d_call: -; clone_size: -; v_call: TRBV7-9; cdr3_length: 13; j_call: TRBJ1-4; cdr3_nt: TGTGCCAGCAGCTTAGAGGGGAATGAAAAACTGTTTTTT; cdr3_aa: CASSLEGNEKLFF
d_call: TRBD1; clone_size: -; v_call: TRBV19; cdr3_length: 14; j_call: TRBJ1-1; cdr3_nt: TGTGCCAGTAGACCAGGACAGGGGGTAAGGGAAGCTTTCTTT; cdr3_aa: CASRPGQGVREAFF
d_call: -; clone_size: -; v_call: TRBV7-2; cdr3_length: 11; j_call: TRBJ2-3; cdr3_nt: TGTGCCAGCAGTTTGTCAGATACGCAGTATTTT; cdr3_aa: CASSLSDTQYF
d_call: -; clone_size: -; v_call: TRBV5-1; cdr3_length: 16; j_call: TRBJ2-2; cdr3_nt: TGCGCCAGCAGCTTGATTCCGCGGGACAACACCGGGGAGCTGTTTTTT; cdr3_aa: CASSLIPRDNTGELFF
d_call: TRBD1; clone_size: once; v_call: TRBV6-1; cdr3_length: 14; j_call: TRBJ1-2; cdr3_nt: TGTGCCAGCAGTAAGACAGGGATGATCTATGGCTACACCTTC; cdr3_aa: CASSKTGMIYGYTF
d_call: -; clone_size: -; v_call: TRBV10-2; cdr3_length: 13; j_call: TRBJ2-1; cdr3_nt: TGCGCCAGCAGTGACGGGGGGCAGCGTGGGCAGTTCTTC; cdr3_aa: CASSDGGQRGQFF
d_call: -; clone_size: -; v_call: TRBV14; cdr3_length: 13; j_call: TRBJ2-3; cdr3_nt: TGTGCCAGCAGCCAAGTAGGAATAGATACGCAGTATTTT; cdr3_aa: CASSQVGIDTQYF
d_call: -; clone_size: -; v_call: TRBV5-1; cdr3_length: 16; j_call: TRBJ2-1; cdr3_nt: TGCGCCAGCAGCTTGTCCCCAGGGGTAGCCTACAATGAGCAGTTCTTC; cdr3_aa: CASSLSPGVAYNEQFF
d_call: -; clone_size: few; v_call: TRBV29-1; cdr3_length: 12; j_call: TRBJ2-1; cdr3_nt: TGCAGCGGGAACCGGGGGTTCAATGAGCAGTTCTTC; cdr3_aa: CSGNRGFNEQFF
d_call: -; clone_size: -; v_call: TRBV6-1; cdr3_length: 14; j_call: TRBJ1-4; cdr3_nt: TGTGCCAGCAGTTTCTACGGAGGTAATGAAAAACTGTTTTTT; cdr3_aa: CASSFYGGNEKLFF
d_call: -; clone_size: -; v_call: TRBV11-3; cdr3_length: 13; j_call: TRBJ1-3; cdr3_nt: TGTGCCAGCAGCTTAGCGGTCAGAAACACCATATATTTT; cdr3_aa: CASSLAVRNTIYF
d_call: -; clone_size: -; v_call: TRBV7-2; cdr3_length: 15; j_call: TRBJ2-4; cdr3_nt: TGTGCCAGCAGCCCGACAGATTTAGCCAAAAACATTCAGTACTTC; cdr3_aa: CASSPTDLAKNIQYF
d_call: -; clone_size: -; v_call: TRBV5-1; cdr3_length: 15; j_call: TRBJ1-4; cdr3_nt: TGCGCCAGCAGCTCGATGGGACACACTAATGAAAAACTGTTTTTT; cdr3_aa: CASSSMGHTNEKLFF
d_call: -; clone_size: -; v_call: TRBV5-1; cdr3_length: 19; j_call: TRBJ1-2; cdr3_nt: TGCGCCAGCAGCTTGGCTCCGCTCGCCGCCCCGAGCAGGGATTATGGCTACACCTTC; cdr3_aa: CASSLAPLAAPSRDYGYTF
d_call: TRBD1; clone_size: -; v_call: TRBV4-1; cdr3_length: 16; j_call: TRBJ1-5; cdr3_nt: TGCGCCAGCAGCCGAGTCCCGGGACAGGGCTATCAGCCCCAGCATTTT; cdr3_aa: CASSRVPGQGYQPQHF
d_call: -; clone_size: -; v_call: TRBV10-3; cdr3_length: 18; j_call: TRBJ2-3; cdr3_nt: TGTGCCATCAGTGAGCGGAGGGCTAGCGCGCCCTCCCGGGATACGCAGTATTTT; cdr3_aa: CAISERRASAPSRDTQYF